The 32 T cell receptor beta chains below come from one sample, sequenced in a study of graft-versus-host responses after intestinal transplantation. These receptors have no known antigen. The protocol was immunoSEQ multiplex PCR, while the TCRdb copy is restricted to in-frame clones and leaves out a portion. The top ten hold approximately 0.33% of the sample, which has 75,000 to 90,000 clones, about 88% seen once. The sequencing here drew on unstimulated CD4+ T cells sorted from spleen or lymph node cells, taken before intestinal transplant. The source of these receptors is a human donor who received an intestinal transplant.

This sequence joins TRBV5-1 and TRBJ2-3; the D is unclear. Trimming pared 7 bases from V and 4 bases from J, leaving 16 bases between. CDR1 is SGHRS, CDR2 YFSETQ, per germline. This CDR3 has 14 amino acids. Here the CDR3 reads CASLRYSESDTQYF. The CDR3 nucleotides are TGCGCCAGCTTGAGGTATTCCGAATCAGATACGCAGTATTTT.

V and J are TRBV5-6 and TRBJ2-1; TRBD2 matches at 8 bases. Losses at the gene ends were 1 base for V and 5 bases for J; bases not matched to a gene: 5. The CDR3 covers 15 residues. Germline loops: CDR1 SGHDT, CDR2 YYEEEE. The chain's CDR3 is CASSLRLALNNEQFF. The DNA for the CDR3 is TGTGCCAGCAGCTTGCGACTAGCGCTAAACAATGAGCAGTTCTTC.

This chain connects TRBV28 to TRBJ1-5, with 7 nucleotides matching TRBD1. Germline trimming cut 3 bases from V and 4 bases from J; bases unmatched to any gene: 9. The CDR3 is 16 residues long. Germline V gene lookup returns CDR1 MDHEN and CDR2 SYDVKM. The CDR3 sequence is CASSFRGGAGNQPQHF. CDR3 nucleotides: TGTGCCAGCAGTTTTCGAGGGGGCGCGGGGAATCAGCCCCAGCATTTT.

This clone is a singleton in its sample. The chain recombines TRBV7-8 with TRBJ2-7, with 7 bases that match TRBD1. Per the germline V gene, CDR1 is SGHVS and CDR2 is FQNEAQ. J gave up 3 bases and V 5 bases, and 7 bases lay outside the gene matches. This CDR3 has 14 amino acids. In DNA, the CDR3 is TGTGCCAGCAGCCCCGGGACAGAGGACTACGAGCAGTACTTC. This gives the protein CASSPGTEDYEQYF.

The rearrangement links TRBV7-6 to TRBJ1-3, with TRBD1 identical over 9 bases. CDR1 and CDR2 (germline): SGHVS, FNYEAQ. Trimming removed 4 bases from V and 1 base from J; junction bases left unmatched: 17. The CDR3 length is 20 residues. The CDR3 region has the DNA TGTGCCAGCAGCTCGTCACCGGGACAGGGATATGGGAGTTCTGGAAACACCATATATTTT. It is translated as CASSSSPGQGYGSSGNTIYF.

The V gene is TRBV7-3, the J gene TRBJ2-2; a weak D match, TRBD1 (6 bases). Germline V gene data show CDR1 as SGHTA and CDR2 as FQGTGA. This CDR3 comprises 14 residues. Trimming took off 8 bases at V and 5 bases at J, with 15 bases between the two ends. In DNA, the CDR3 is TGTGCCAGCGGAGCCGGGCAGGGGACCGGGGAGCTGTTTTTT. Its translation: CASGAGQGTGELFF.

V is TRBV4-1 and J is TRBJ2-6, with 9 bases identical to TRBD1. Germline V gene sequence: CDR1 MGHRA, CDR2 YSYEKL. The CDR3 consists of 18 residues. The junction had 8 bases not matched to a gene; V was cut back by 4 bases and J by 1 base. The CDR3, as DNA: TGCGCCAGCAGCCCGGCCGGGACAGGGATTTCTGGGGCCAACGTCCTGACTTTC. Protein: CASSPAGTGISGANVLTF.

This clone came up once. The chain has TRBV5-1 and TRBJ2-6; D gene uncertain. Per the germline V gene, CDR1 is SGHRS and CDR2 is YFSETQ. V lost 6 bases to trimming and J lost 0 bases, with 7 bases between them. The CDR3 runs to 14 residues. The CDR3 nucleotides are TGCGCCAGCACCGTTATCTCTGGGGCCAACGTCCTGACTTTC. Protein product: CASTVISGANVLTF.

This clone has just one count. The chain couples TRBV13 to TRBJ1-1, with 9 nucleotides matching TRBD1. Germline V gene data show CDR1 as PRHDT and CDR2 as FYEKMQ (reference sequence). This CDR3 has 15 amino acids. V lost 4 bases, J lost 3 bases, and 6 bases stayed unmatched. CDR3 DNA sequence: TGTGCCAGCAGCTCCACATACAGGGGGCACACTGAAGCTTTCTTT. Its protein is CASSSTYRGHTEAFF. Combining the CDR3 with reference TRBV13 and TRBJ1-1 gives the whole variable domain AAGVIQSPRHLIKEKRETATLKCYPIPRHDTVYWYQQGPGQDPQFLISFYEKMQSDKGSIPDRFSAQQFSDYHSELNMSSLELGDSALYFCASSSTYRGHTEAFFGQGTRLTVV.

The V gene is TRBV7-9, the J gene TRBJ2-1; a weak D match, TRBD2 (6 bases). The ends were cut back, 5 bases at V and 9 bases at J, with 11 bases in the middle. Germline CDR1 SEHNR, CDR2 FQNEAQ (reference sequence). The CDR3 totals 12 residues. CDR3 sequence (DNA): TGTGCCAGCAGCCAGGTGGGGGGTGAGCAGTTCTTC. It specifies CASSQVGGEQFF.

This chain joins TRBV28 and TRBJ2-1; 8 nucleotides match TRBD1. The CDR3 extends over 15 amino acids. Germline values: CDR1 MDHEN, CDR2 SYDVKM. After removal of 4 bases from V and 6 bases from J, the junction contained 8 bases not matched to a gene. The CDR3 loop reads CASSSRRTGSNEQFF. For the CDR3, the DNA is TGTGCCAGCAGTTCAAGAAGGACAGGGAGCAATGAGCAGTTCTTC.

V usage is TRBV10-3 and J usage is TRBJ2-1, with 10 bases fitting TRBD1. In germline, CDR1 is ENHRY, CDR2 SYGVKD. V was clipped by 5 bases and J by 9 bases; unmatched bases: 7. This CDR3 spans 14 amino acids. The CDR3 here is CAISREGTGVEQFF. The CDR3 DNA reads TGTGCCATCAGTAGAGAGGGGACAGGGGTTGAGCAGTTCTTC.

The chain links TRBV29-1 to TRBJ2-1, with a tentative D call TRBD1 (6 bases). This CDR3 comprises 13 residues. Germline V gives CDR1 SQVTM, CDR2 ANQGSEA. The germline V and J ends were trimmed by 4 bases and 7 bases, with 14 bases remaining between them. The CDR3 sequence: CSVGTGQRNEQFF. Here the CDR3 DNA reads TGCAGCGTTGGAACAGGGCAAAGGAATGAGCAGTTCTTC.

The CDR3 loop is CAIKGTGDNEQFF. CDR3 sequence (DNA): TGTGCCATCAAGGGGACAGGGGACAATGAGCAGTTCTTC. This chain uses TRBV10-3 with TRBJ2-1, with 10 bases fitting TRBD1. Germline-derived CDR1 and CDR2 are ENHRY and SYGVKD. V trimming: 7 bases; J trimming: 5 bases; junction bases outside the gene matches: 2. The CDR3 extends over 13 amino acids.

The chain carries TRBV9 and TRBJ2-3, with D maybe TRBD1 (5 bases). The CDR3 spans 15 residues. The germline V and J ends were trimmed by 4 bases and 2 bases, with 14 bases remaining between them. CDR1 SGDLS and CDR2 YYNGEE come from the germline V gene. The CDR3 nucleotides are TGTGCCAGCAGCCTATCCTCAGGGAACACAGATACGCAGTATTTT. It is translated as CASSLSSGNTDTQYF. Supplemented by reference TRBV9 and TRBJ2-3, the full variable domain reads DSGVTQTPKHLITATGQRVTLRCSPRSGDLSVYWYQQSLDQGLQFLIQYYNGEERAKGNILERFSAQQFPDLHSELNLSSLELGDSALYFCASSLSSGNTDTQYFGPGTRLTVL.

This chain uses TRBV6-1 with TRBJ1-2; D is unresolved. Looked up from germline, CDR1 is MNHNS and CDR2 is SASEGT. This CDR3 comprises 12 residues. V lost 5 bases and J lost 0, with 4 bases in between. The CDR3 loop is CASSTTNYGYTF. CDR3 in DNA: TGTGCCAGCAGTACAACTAACTATGGCTACACCTTC.

The chain employs TRBV5-8 and TRBJ1-2, with TRBD1 matching over 8 bases. CDR3 length: 14 amino acids. J gave up 5 bases and V 5 bases, and 8 bases lay outside the gene matches. Germline V gives CDR1 SGHTS, CDR2 YDEGEE. CDR3 amino acids: CASSYLDRGYGYTF. The CDR3 DNA is TGTGCCAGCAGTTATCTCGACAGGGGATATGGCTACACCTTC.

The gene calls are TRBV4-1 and TRBJ2-7; 10 bases are shared with TRBD2. The CDR3 length is 16 residues. Germline V gene data show CDR1 as MGHRA and CDR2 as YSYEKL. Unmatched junction bases numbered 6, after V lost 4 bases and J lost 0 bases. CDR3: CASSLRLAGSSYEQYF. CDR3 nucleotides: TGCGCCAGCAGCCTAAGACTAGCGGGCAGCTCCTACGAGCAGTACTTC.

The rearrangement uses TRBV21-1 and TRBJ1-2; no check of the table's D call, TRBD1, against the DNA was made. TRBV21-1 is reported as a pseudogene. The CDR3 spans 13 residues. The CDR3 sequence is CASSKGTGDGYTF. The CDR3 bases are TGTGCCAGCAGCAAAGGAACAGGGGACGGCTACACCTTC.

The rearrangement links TRBV28 to TRBJ1-1; TRBD1 aligns across 9 bases. CDR1 and CDR2 (germline): MDHEN, SYDVKM. The trim removed 4 bases at V and 6 bases at J, leaving 12 bases unmatched. This CDR3 has 16 residues. CDR3: CASSSPPGQGRSEAFF. CDR3 nucleotides: TGTGCCAGCAGTTCCCCTCCCGGACAGGGGAGGTCTGAAGCTTTCTTT.

The chain has TRBV6-6 and TRBJ2-7, with D hard to call. Trimming pared 0 bases from V and 3 bases from J, leaving 12 bases between. The CDR3 sequence is 15 residues long. From germline, CDR1 is MNHNY and CDR2 SVGAGI (reference sequence). The CDR3 loop reads CASSYSPLPGYEQYF. The CDR3, as DNA: TGTGCCAGCAGTTACTCCCCCCTCCCGGGCTACGAGCAGTACTTC.

The rearrangement links TRBV30 to TRBJ1-4; a possible D gene is TRBD1 (6 bases). The CDR3 has 12 residues. CDR1 is GTSNPN and CDR2 is SVGIG in the germline V gene (reference sequence). V was cut by 4 bases and J by 7 bases, with 10 bases left in between. The DNA of the CDR3 is TGTGCCTGGAACAGGGAGGGTGAAAAACTGTTTTTT. It specifies CAWNREGEKLFF.

The chain employs TRBV5-1 and TRBJ2-5; 8 bases are shared with TRBD1. There are 13 residues in the CDR3. Per the germline V gene, CDR1 is SGHRS and CDR2 is YFSETQ. J gave up 6 bases and V 0 bases, and 1 base lay outside the gene matches. The CDR3 spells CASSLGQGQTQYF. CDR3 coding DNA: TGCGCCAGCAGCTTGGGACAGGGGCAGACCCAGTACTTC.

V gene TRBV4-1 combines with J gene TRBJ2-7, with 14 positions matching TRBD2. The CDR3 loop spans 15 amino acids. Germline-derived CDR1 and CDR2 are MGHRA and YSYEKL. V was clipped by 3 bases and J by 3 bases; unmatched bases: 1. The CDR3, as DNA: TGCGCCAGCAGCCAGGGACTAGCGGGAGTCTACGAGCAGTACTTC. It translates to CASSQGLAGVYEQYF.

The V gene is TRBV21-1, the J gene TRBJ2-7; TRBD1 is the table's D call, not checked against the DNA. TRBV21-1 is noted as a pseudogene. There are 12 residues in the CDR3. The CDR3 region has the DNA TGTGCCAGCAGCAAAGTCAGCTACGAGCAGTACTTC. Translation: CASSKVSYEQYF.

The rearrangement uses TRBV5-6 and TRBJ1-3; 9 nucleotides line up with TRBD1. The CDR3 sequence is 17 residues long. The germline V gene has CDR1 SGHDT and CDR2 YYEEEE. J was trimmed by 1 base and V by 2 bases; bases with no gene match: 7. The CDR3 is CASSFLPGQGSGNTIYF. The CDR3 nucleotides read TGTGCCAGCAGCTTCCTTCCGGGACAGGGATCTGGAAACACCATATATTTT.

The CDR3 nucleotides read TGTGCCAGCAGTTTTAGCGGGGGGAAGGGTTCAGATACGCAGTATTTT. Amino acids: CASSFSGGKGSDTQYF. V usage is TRBV6-5 and J usage is TRBJ2-3; 10 positions match TRBD2. V shed 4 bases and J 4 bases; nucleotides not matched to a gene: 8. The CDR3 is 16 residues long. CDR1 and CDR2 from the germline V gene are MNHEY and SVGAGI.

The chain recombines TRBV7-9 with TRBJ2-2; 9 nucleotides match TRBD1. This CDR3 spans 15 amino acids. Trimming cost V 5 bases and J 6 bases; bases outside gene matches: 7. Germline assignment: CDR1 SEHNR and CDR2 FQNEAQ (reference sequence). In DNA form, the CDR3 reads TGTGCCAGCAGCGACCGGGACAGGGTTGCCGGGGAGCTGTTTTTT. Translation: CASSDRDRVAGELFF.

The V and J genes are TRBV5-4 and TRBJ2-5, with TRBD2 identical over 8 bases. The germline V gene encodes CDR1 SGHNT and CDR2 YYREEE (reference sequence). The CDR3 consists of 14 residues. After removal of 4 bases from V and 2 bases from J, the junction contained 4 bases not matched to a gene. The CDR3 here is CASSGGGPQETQYF. The CDR3 DNA reads as TGTGCCAGCAGCGGCGGGGGGCCGCAAGAGACCCAGTACTTC.

The chain couples TRBV30 to TRBJ1-6; a possible D gene is TRBD1 (6 bases). Trimming cost V 3 bases and J 7 bases, with 10 bases left between them. CDR1 and CDR2 from the germline V gene are GTSNPN and SVGIG (reference sequence). The CDR3 consists of 13 residues. The CDR3 DNA follows: TGTGCCTGGAGGGGACAAATGAATTCACCCCTCCACTTT. Translated: CAWRGQMNSPLHF.

The genes are TRBV9 and TRBJ2-5; 9 nucleotides line up with TRBD2. Trimming at V came to 4 bases and at J to 5 bases, leaving 15 bases not matched to a gene. The germline V gene encodes CDR1 SGDLS and CDR2 YYNGEE. CDR3 length: 17 residues. The CDR3 coding sequence is TGTGCCAGCAGCCCGCTTGGGGGGGGACTAGCAGGGGAGACCCAGTACTTC. It specifies CASSPLGGGLAGETQYF.

The CDR3 bases are TGTGCCACCTCGATACAATCGCTGCGGGACAATGAGCAGTTCTTC. Encoded protein: CATSIQSLRDNEQFF. The rearrangement links TRBV6-1 to TRBJ2-1, with D possibly matching TRBD2 (5 bases). Germline CDR1 reads MNHNS; CDR2 reads SASEGT. V was shortened by 10 bases and J by 5 bases, with 21 bases between the two germline ends. This CDR3 is built from 15 residues.